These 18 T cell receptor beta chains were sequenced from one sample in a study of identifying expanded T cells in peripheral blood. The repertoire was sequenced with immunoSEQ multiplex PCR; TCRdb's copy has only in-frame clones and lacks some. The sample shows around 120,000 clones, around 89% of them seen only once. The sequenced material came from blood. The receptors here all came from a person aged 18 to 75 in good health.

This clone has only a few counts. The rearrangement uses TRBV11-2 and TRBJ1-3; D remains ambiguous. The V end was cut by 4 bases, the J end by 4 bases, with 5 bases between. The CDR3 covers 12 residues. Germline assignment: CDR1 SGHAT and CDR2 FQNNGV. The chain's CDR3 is CASSYNGNTIYF. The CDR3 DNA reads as TGTGCCAGCAGCTATAACGGAAACACCATATATTTT.

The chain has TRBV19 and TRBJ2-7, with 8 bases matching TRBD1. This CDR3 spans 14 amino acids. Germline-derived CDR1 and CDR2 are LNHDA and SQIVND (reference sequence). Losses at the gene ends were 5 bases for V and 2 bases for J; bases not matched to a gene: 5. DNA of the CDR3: TGTGCCAGTAGTCAGGACAGGGCCCCCTACGAGCAGTACTTC. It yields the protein CASSQDRAPYEQYF.

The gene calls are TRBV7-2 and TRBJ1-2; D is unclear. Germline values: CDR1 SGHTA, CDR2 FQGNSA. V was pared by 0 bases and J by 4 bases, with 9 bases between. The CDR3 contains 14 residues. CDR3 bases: TGTGCCAGCAGCTTAGCGGTTGCGGCCTATGGCTACACCTTC. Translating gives CASSLAVAAYGYTF.

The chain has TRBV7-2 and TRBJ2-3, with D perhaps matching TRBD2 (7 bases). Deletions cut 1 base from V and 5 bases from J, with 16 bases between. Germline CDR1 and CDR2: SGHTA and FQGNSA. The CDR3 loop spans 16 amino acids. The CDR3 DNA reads TGTGCCAGCAGCTTAGTACGGGGGGCCACCAGAGATACGCAGTATTTT. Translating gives CASSLVRGATRDTQYF.

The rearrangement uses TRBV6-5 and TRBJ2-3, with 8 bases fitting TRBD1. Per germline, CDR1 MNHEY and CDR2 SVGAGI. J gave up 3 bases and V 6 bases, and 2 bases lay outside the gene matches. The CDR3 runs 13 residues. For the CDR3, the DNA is TGTGCCAGCAGCAGGGGGCGTACAGATACGCAGTATTTT. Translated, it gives CASSRGRTDTQYF.

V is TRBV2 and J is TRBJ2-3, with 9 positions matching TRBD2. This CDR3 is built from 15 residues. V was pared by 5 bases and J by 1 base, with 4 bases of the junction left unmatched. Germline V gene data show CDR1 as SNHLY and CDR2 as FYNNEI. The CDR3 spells CASSLAGGGTDTQYF. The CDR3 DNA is TGTGCCAGCAGTCTTGCGGGGGGGGGCACAGATACGCAGTATTTT. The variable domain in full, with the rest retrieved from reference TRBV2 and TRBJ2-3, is EPEVTQTPSHQVTQMGQEVILRCVPISNHLYFYWYRQILGQKVEFLVSFYNNEISEKSEIFDDQFSVERPDGSNFTLKIRSTKLEDSAMYFCASSLAGGGTDTQYFGPGTRLTVL.

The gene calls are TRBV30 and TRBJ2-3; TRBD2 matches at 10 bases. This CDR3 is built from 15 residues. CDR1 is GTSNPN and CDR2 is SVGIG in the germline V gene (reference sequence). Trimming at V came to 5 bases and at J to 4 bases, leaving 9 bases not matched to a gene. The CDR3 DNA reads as TGTGCCTGGCGCCCGGGACTAGCGAGGGCAGATACGCAGTATTTT. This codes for CAWRPGLARADTQYF.

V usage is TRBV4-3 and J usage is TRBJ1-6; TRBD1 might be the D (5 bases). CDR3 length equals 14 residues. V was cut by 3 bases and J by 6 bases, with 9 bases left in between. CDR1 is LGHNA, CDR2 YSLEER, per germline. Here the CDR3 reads CASSHGGGNSPLHF. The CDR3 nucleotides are TGCGCCAGCAGCCACGGGGGGGGTAATTCACCCCTCCACTTT.

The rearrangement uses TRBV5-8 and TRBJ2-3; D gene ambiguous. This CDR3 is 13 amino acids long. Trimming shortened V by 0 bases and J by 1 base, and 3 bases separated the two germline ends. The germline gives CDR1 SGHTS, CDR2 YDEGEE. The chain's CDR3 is CASSLGRTDTQYF. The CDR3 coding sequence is TGTGCCAGCAGCTTGGGACGCACAGATACGCAGTATTTT.

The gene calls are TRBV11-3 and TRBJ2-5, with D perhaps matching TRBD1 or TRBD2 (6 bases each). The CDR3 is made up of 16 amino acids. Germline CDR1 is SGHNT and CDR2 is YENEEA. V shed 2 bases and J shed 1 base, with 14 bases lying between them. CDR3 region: CASSLWYGGGQETQYF. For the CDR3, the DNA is TGTGCCAGCAGCTTATGGTACGGAGGGGGCCAAGAGACCCAGTACTTC.

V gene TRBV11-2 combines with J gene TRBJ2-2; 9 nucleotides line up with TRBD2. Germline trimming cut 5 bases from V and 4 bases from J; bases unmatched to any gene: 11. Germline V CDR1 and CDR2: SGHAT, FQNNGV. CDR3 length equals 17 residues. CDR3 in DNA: TGTGCCAGCAGCCAAAGGTCCGCGGGGGGGCCCACCGGGGAGCTGTTTTTT. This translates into CASSQRSAGGPTGELFF.

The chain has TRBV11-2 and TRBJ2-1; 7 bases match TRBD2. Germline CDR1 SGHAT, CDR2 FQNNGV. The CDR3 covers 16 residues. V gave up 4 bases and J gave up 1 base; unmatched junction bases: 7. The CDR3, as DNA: TGTGCCAGCAGCTATTCCTCGGGGGGTTCCTACAATGAGCAGTTCTTC. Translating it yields CASSYSSGGSYNEQFF.

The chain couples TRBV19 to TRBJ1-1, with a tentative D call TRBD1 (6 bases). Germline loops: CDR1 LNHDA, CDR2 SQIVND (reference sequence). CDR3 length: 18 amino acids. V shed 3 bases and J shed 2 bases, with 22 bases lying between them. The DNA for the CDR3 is TGTGCCAGTAGTATTTCAGGACCCTTAACAGGGTCCAACACTGAAGCTTTCTTT. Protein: CASSISGPLTGSNTEAFF. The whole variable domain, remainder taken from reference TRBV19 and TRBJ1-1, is DGGITQSPKYLFRKEGQNVTLSCEQNLNHDAMYWYRQDPGQGLRLIYYSQIVNDFQKGDIAEGYSVSREKKESFPLTVTSAQKNPTAFYLCASSISGPLTGSNTEAFFGQGTRLTVV.

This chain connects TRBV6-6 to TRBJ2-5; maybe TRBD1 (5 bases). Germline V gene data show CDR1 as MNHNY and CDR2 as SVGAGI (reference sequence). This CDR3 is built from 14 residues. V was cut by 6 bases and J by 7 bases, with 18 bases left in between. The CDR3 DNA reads TGTGCCAGCAGCCCCAGGGTTTCAAGACGGACCCAGTACTTC. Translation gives CASSPRVSRRTQYF.

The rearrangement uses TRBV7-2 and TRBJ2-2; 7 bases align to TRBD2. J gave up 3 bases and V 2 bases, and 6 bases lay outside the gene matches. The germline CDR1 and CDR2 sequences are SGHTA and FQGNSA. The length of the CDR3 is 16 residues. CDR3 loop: CASSLRGGRDTGELFF. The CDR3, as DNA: TGTGCCAGCAGCTTACGGGGAGGGAGGGACACCGGGGAGCTGTTTTTT. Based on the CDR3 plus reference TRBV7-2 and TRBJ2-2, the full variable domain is GAGVSQSPSNKVTEKGKDVELRCDPISGHTALYWYRQSLGQGLEFLIYFQGNSAPDKSGLPSDRFSAERTGGSVSTLTIQRTQQEDSAVYLCASSLRGGRDTGELFFGEGSRLTVL.

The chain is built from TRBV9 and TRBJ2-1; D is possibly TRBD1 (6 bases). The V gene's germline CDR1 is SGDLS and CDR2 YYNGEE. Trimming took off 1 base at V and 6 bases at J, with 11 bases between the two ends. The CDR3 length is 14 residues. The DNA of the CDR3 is TGTGCCAGCAGCGTATATCAGGGGCCCAATGAGCAGTTCTTC. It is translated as CASSVYQGPNEQFF.

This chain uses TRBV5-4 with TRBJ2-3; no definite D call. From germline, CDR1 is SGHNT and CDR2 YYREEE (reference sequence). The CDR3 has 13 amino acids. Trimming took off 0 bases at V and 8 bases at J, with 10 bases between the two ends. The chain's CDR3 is CASSLGYDGTQYF. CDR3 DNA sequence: TGTGCCAGCAGCTTGGGATACGACGGTACGCAGTATTTT.

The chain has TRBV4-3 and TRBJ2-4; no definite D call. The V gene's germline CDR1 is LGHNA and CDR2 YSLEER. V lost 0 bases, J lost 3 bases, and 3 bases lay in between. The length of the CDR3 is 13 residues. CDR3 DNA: TGCGCCAGCAGCCAAGAAAACAAAAACATTCAGTACTTC. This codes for CASSQENKNIQYF.